This entry describes one T cell receptor beta chain. Use of 60 Vbeta and 13 Jbeta primers characterized the PCR. Sequencing used immunoSEQ multiplex PCR; TCRdb keeps in-frame clones, though not all of them. The sample includes over 100,000 clones, around 10% of them seen just once. The data were taken from a study of cytomegalovirus exposure and HLA in healthy donors. Germline V lookup: CDR1 SQVTM, CDR2 ANQGSEA. V gave up 6 bases and J gave up 5 bases; unmatched junction bases: 8. This CDR3 has 13 residues. This receptor was obtained from a middle-aged man in good health and CMV-seropositive. The material sequenced was PBMCs. The chain employs TRBV29-1 and TRBJ2-7, with 9 nucleotides matching TRBD1. The CDR3 DNA is TGCAGCGTACCGGGACAGGGTATCGACGAGCAGTACTTC. Translated, it gives CSVPGQGIDEQYF.